This T cell receptor (beta chain) was profiled in a study of shared clonotypes between healthy human individuals. This CDR3 contains 15 residues. Germline CDR1 is MNHEY and CDR2 is SMNVEV (reference sequence). J lost 3 bases, V lost 3 bases, and 4 bases had no gene match. The naive CD8 fraction comprised CD45RO-negative cells positively selected for CCR7 and excluded terminally differentiated effector memory CD45RA+ cells. Only in-frame clones appear in the TCRdb table, and some are missing; sequencing was by immunoSEQ multiplex PCR. Of some 2.1 million clones detected, approximately 92% appear once; the ten largest clones hold more than 1.5%. A word on this clone: At the DNA level, this CDR3 is encoded by other sequences in the same sample as well.

Material for sequencing was naive CD8+ T cells from PBMCs. The V gene is TRBV27, the J gene TRBJ2-7; 11 nucleotides align to TRBD2. This receptor was taken from a young man in good health. Some clones in this sample may be carry-over from other donors' samples. CDR3 sequence: CASSFSGRAGYEQYF. The CDR3 DNA is TGTGCCAGCAGTTTTAGCGGGAGGGCCGGCTACGAGCAGTACTTC.